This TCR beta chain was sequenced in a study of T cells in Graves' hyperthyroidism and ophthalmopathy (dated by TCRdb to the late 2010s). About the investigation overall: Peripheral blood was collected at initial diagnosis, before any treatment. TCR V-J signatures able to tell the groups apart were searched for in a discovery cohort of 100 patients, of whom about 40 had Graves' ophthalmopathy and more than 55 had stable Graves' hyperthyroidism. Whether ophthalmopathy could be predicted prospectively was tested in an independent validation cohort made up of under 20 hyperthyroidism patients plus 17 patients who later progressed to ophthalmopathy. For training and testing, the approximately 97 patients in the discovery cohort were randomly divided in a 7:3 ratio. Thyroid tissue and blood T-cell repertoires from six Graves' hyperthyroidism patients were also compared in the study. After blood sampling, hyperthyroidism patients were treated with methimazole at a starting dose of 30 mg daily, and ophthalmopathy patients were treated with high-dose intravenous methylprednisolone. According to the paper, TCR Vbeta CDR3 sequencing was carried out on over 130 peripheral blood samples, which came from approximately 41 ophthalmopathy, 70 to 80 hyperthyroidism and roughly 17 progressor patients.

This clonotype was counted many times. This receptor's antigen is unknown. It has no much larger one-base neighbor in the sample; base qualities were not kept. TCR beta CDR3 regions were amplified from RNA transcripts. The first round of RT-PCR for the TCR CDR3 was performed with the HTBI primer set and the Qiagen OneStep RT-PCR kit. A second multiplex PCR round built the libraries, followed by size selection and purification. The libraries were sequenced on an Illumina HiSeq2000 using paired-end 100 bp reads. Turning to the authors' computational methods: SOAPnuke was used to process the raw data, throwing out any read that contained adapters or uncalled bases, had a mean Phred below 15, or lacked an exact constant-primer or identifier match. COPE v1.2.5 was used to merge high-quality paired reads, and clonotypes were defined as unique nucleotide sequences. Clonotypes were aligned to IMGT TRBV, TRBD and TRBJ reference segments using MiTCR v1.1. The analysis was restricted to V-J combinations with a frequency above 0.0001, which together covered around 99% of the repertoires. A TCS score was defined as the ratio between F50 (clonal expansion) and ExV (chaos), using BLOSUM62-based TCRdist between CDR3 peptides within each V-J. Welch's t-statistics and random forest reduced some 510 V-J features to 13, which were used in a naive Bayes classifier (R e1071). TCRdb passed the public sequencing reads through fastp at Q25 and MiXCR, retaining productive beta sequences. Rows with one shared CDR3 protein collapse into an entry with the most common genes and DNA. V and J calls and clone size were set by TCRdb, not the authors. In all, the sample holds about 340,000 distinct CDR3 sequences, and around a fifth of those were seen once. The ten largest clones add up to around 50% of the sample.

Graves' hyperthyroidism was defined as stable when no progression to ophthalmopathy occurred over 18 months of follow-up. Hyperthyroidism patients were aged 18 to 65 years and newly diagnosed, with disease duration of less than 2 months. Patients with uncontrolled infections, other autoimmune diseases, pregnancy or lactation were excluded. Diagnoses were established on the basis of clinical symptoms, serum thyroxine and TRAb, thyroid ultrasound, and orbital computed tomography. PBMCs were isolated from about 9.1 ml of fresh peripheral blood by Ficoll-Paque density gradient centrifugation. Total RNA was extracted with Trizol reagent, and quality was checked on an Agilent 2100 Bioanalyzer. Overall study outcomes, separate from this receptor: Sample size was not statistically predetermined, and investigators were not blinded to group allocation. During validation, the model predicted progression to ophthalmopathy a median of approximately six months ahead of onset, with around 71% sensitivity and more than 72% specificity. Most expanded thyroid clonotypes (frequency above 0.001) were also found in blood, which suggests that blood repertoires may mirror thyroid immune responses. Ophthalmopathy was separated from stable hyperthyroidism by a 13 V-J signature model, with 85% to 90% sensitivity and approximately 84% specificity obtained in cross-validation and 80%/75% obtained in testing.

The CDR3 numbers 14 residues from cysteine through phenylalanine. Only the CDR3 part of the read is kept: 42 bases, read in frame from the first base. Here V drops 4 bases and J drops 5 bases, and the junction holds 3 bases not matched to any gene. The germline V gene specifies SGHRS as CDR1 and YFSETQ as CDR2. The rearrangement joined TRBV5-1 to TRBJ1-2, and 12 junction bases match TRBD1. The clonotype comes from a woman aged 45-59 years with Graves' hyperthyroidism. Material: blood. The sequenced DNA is TGCGCCAGCAGCGCGGGACAGGGGGCTTATGGCTACACCTTC. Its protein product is CASSAGQGAYGYTF.